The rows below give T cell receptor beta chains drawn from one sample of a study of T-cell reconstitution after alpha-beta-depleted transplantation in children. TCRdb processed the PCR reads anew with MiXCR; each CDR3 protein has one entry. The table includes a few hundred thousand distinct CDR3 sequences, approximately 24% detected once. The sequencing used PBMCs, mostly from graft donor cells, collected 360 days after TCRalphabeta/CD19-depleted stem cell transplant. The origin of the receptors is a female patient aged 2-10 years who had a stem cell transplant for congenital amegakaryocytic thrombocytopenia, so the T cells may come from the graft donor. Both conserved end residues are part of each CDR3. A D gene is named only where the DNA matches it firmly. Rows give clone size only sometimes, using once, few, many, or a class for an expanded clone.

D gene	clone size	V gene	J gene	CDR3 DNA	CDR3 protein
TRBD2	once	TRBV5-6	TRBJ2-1	TGTGCCAGCAGCTTGGCCCTAGCGGGGGAGAACAATGAGCAGTTCTTC	CASSLALAGENNEQFF
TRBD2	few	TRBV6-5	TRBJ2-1	TGTGCCAGCAATTACCCGGGACTAGTAGTCAATGAGCAGTTCTTC	CASNYPGLVVNEQFF
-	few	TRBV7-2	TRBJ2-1	TGTGCCAGCAGCTCCAGACAGAGTTACAATGAGCAGTTCTTC	CASSSRQSYNEQFF
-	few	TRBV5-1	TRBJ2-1	TGCGCCAGCAGCAAGGACCGCCGGCCCAATGAGCAGTTCTTC	CASSKDRRPNEQFF
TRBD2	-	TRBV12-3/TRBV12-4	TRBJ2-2	TGTGCCAGCACCCCCCTAGCGGATTACAACACCGGGGAGCTGTTTTTT	CASTPLADYNTGELFF
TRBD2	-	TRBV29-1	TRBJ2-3	TGCAGCGTTGAAGATAGGGGACTAGCGGGAAACACAGATACGCAGTATTTT	CSVEDRGLAGNTDTQYF
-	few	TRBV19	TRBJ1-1	TGTGCCAGTAGGGTAGACGCGGGGAACACTGAAGCTTTCTTT	CASRVDAGNTEAFF
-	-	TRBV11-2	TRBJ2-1	TGTGCCAGCAGCTTACTAGCGTTTGCCTACAATGAGCGGTTCTTC	CASSLLAFAYNERFF
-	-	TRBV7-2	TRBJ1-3	TGTGCCAGCAGCCAATCTAGGGGGGGATCTGGAAACACCATATATTTT	CASSQSRGGSGNTIYF
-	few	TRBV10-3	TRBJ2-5	TGTGCCATCTCGGCCTTGGACAGCCAAGAGACCCAGTACTTC	CAISALDSQETQYF
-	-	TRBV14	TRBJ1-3	TGTGCCAGCAGCTTACTGGATCCTGGCCACACCATATATTTT	CASSLLDPGHTIYF
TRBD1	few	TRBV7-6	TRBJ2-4	TGTGCCAGCAGCTTATCTTACAGGGGGACCAAAAACTTTCAGTACTTC	CASSLSYRGTKNFQYF
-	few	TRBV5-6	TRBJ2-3	TGTGCCAGCAGCTTGTGGGTAGGGCCCACAGATACGCAGTATTTT	CASSLWVGPTDTQYF
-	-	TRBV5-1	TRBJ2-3	TGCGCCAGCAGCTTGGTCGGATACGCGATCCGTGATCGGGGACTCACAGATACGCAGTATTTT	CASSLVGYAIRDRGLTDTQYF
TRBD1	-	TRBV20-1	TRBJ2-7	TGCAGTGCTAGAAGACTGAGGGCAGGGGGTTACGAGCAGTACTTC	CSARRLRAGGYEQYF
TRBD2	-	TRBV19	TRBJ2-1	TGTGCCAGTAGATCCCGGACTAGCGGGAGAGGGGATGAGCAGTTCTTC	CASRSRTSGRGDEQFF
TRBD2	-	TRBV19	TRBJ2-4	TGTGCCAGTAGTTCGCGTAAGGCTAGCGGTAGTAACATTCAGTACTTC	CASSSRKASGSNIQYF
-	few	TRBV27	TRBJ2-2	TGTGCCAGCAGTCCCTATGGGGCCAGGGGGAACACCGGGGAGCTGTTTTTT	CASSPYGARGNTGELFF
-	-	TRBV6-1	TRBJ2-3	TGTGCCAGCAGTCCTAACGGGGGCCGCACAGATACGCAGTATTTT	CASSPNGGRTDTQYF
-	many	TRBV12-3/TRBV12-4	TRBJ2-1	TGTGCCAGCAAGGGCGGACACAATGAGCAGTTCTTC	CASKGGHNEQFF
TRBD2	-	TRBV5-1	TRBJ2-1	TGCGCCAGCAGCTTGAGGGCGGGAGACGGTGAGCAGTTCTTC	CASSLRAGDGEQFF
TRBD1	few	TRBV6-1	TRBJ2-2	TGTGCCAGCAGTGAAGTCCTGATAGGGACAGGGGCCGGGGAGCTGTTTTTT	CASSEVLIGTGAGELFF
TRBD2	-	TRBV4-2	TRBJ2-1	TGTGCCAGCAGCCAAGGACCGCTAGCGGGAGTGCGCGAGCAGTTCTTC	CASSQGPLAGVREQFF
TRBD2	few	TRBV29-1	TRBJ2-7	TGCGCGACTAAGCGGGGGGACCTTGAGCAGTACTTC	CATKRGDLEQYF
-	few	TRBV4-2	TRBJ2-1	TGTGCCAGCAGCCTCCTGATAGCATGGGATTATGAGCAGTTCTTC	CASSLLIAWDYEQFF
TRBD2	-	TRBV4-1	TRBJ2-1	TGCGCCAGCAGCACCCTAGCGGACCTTCACAATGAGCAGTTCTTC	CASSTLADLHNEQFF
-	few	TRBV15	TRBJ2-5	TGTGCCACCAGCAGAGTTCGGGCAGAACAAGAGACCCAGTACTTC	CATSRVRAEQETQYF
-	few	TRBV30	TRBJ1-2	TGTGCCTGGCGGGACCGCGCCCTTAACTATGGCTACACCTTC	CAWRDRALNYGYTF
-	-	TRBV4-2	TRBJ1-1	TGTGCCAGCAGCCAAGGTCCGGGGAGGGAGGACACTGAAGCTTTCTTT	CASSQGPGREDTEAFF